The T cell receptor beta chain under discussion was sequenced for a study of T cell changes during pregnancy in multiple sclerosis. This clone was seen just once. Repertoires were generated with immunoSEQ multiplex PCR, while TCRdb's copy carries only in-frame clones and drops some. The sample includes about 28,000 clones, roughly 88% of them seen just once. Germline assignment: CDR1 SGHTA and CDR2 FQGNSA. The CDR3 extends over 16 amino acids. With 3 bases removed from V and 0 bases from J, the gap between germline ends came to 13 bases. This sequence joins TRBV7-2 and TRBJ2-3; the D gene is possibly TRBD1 (6 bases). The source is a female donor in good health, enrolled as a control in a pregnancy study. Sample: CD4+ T cells from peripheral blood mononuclear cells, taken in the first trimester of pregnancy. CDR3 coding DNA: TGTGCCAGCAGCTTCTGGACAGACCCTAGCACAGATACGCAGTATTTT. Translation gives CASSFWTDPSTDTQYF.